The 31 T cell receptor beta chains reported below all come from one sample, sequenced in a study of blood T cells in healthy people across ages. A second PCR, run for roughly 7 to 11 cycles, used a sample-barcoded 5' primer plus a J-beta primer mix. One entry per CDR3 protein, called by TCRdb with MiXCR from the 5' RACE reads. The top ten clones hold just over 4% of a sample with some 1,500,000 distinct CDR3 sequences, roughly two fifths of them seen once. Material: blood. Receptors were obtained from a young woman in good health.

The chain has TRBV11-2 and TRBJ2-7, with D possibly matching TRBD2 (5 bases). Gene TRBJ2-5 matches the end of the DNA better, so the J call may be wrong. CDR1 SGHAT and CDR2 FQNNGV come from the germline V gene. This CDR3 has 14 residues. The CDR3 DNA is TGTGCCAGCAGCCTAACCGGGATATTTGAGACCCAGTACTTC. As protein: CASSLTGIFETQYF.

The chain carries TRBV7-2 and TRBJ1-2; D not resolved. The CDR3 has 15 amino acids. Germline-derived CDR1 and CDR2 are SGHTA and FQGNSA. V shed 2 bases and J shed 2 bases, with 12 bases lying between them. The CDR3 coding sequence is TGTGCCAGCAGCTTACCACGGACGGTGAACTATGGCTACACCTTC. Protein product: CASSLPRTVNYGYTF.

This clonotype was seen a handful of times. One end of the junction varies from germline; a read error may be responsible. This chain uses TRBV20-1 with TRBJ2-7, with TRBD1 matching over 8 bases. CDR1 is DFQATT and CDR2 is SNEGSKA in the germline V gene (reference sequence). This CDR3 contains 14 residues. CDR3 sequence: CSGTSAGGAYVQYF. The CDR3 bases are TGCAGTGGTACCTCCGCAGGGGGCGCCTACGTGCAGTACTTC.

This chain links TRBV30 with TRBJ2-6; D uncertain. V was pared by 4 bases and J by 2 bases, with 18 bases between. Per germline, CDR1 GTSNPN and CDR2 SVGIG (reference sequence). This CDR3 is built from 17 residues. The CDR3 nucleotides read TGTGCCTGGATTAGAGGTCGTACAAGGGCTGGGGCCAACGTCCTGACTTTC. As protein: CAWIRGRTRAGANVLTF.

The chain carries TRBV4-3 and TRBJ2-1; D gene uncertain. Germline CDR1 LGHNA, CDR2 YSLEER. The V end was cut by 0 bases, the J end by 5 bases, with 5 bases between. The CDR3 is 13 amino acids. The chain's CDR3 is CASSQDANNEQFF. The CDR3 region has the DNA TGCGCCAGCAGCCAAGATGCCAACAATGAGCAGTTCTTC.

This clonotype was observed at least ten times. This chain joins TRBV7-9 and TRBJ2-1; D is uncertain. The CDR3 is 11 amino acids. V was trimmed by 1 base and J by 10 bases, leaving 5 bases between them. Germline assignment: CDR1 SEHNR and CDR2 FQNEAQ (reference sequence). The CDR3 nucleotides are TGTGCCAGCAGCTTAGTCTTAGAGCAGTTCTTC. Protein product: CASSLVLEQFF.

The rearrangement joins TRBV12-5 to TRBJ2-1, with TRBD1 matching over 8 bases. V was pared by 1 base and J by 7 bases, with 3 bases of the junction left unmatched. The CDR3 totals 14 residues. The germline V gene encodes CDR1 LGHNT and CDR2 FRNRAP. The CDR3 nucleotides read TGTGCTAGTGGTTTGGGACAGGGGAGGAATGAGCAGTTCTTC. It codes for CASGLGQGRNEQFF.

In its sample, this clonotype was seen a few times. This chain connects TRBV13 to TRBJ2-1, with 13 positions matching TRBD2. The germline V gene encodes CDR1 PRHDT and CDR2 FYEKMQ (reference sequence). The V and J ends lost 5 bases and 7 bases, in that order; junction bases with no gene match: 17. The length of the CDR3 is 19 residues. CDR3 sequence: CASSPTSLLAGGPGNEQFF. CDR3 sequence (DNA): TGTGCCAGCAGCCCAACCTCGTTACTAGCGGGGGGGCCAGGGAATGAGCAGTTCTTC.

This clonotype showed up just a few times. The J gene is TRBJ1-5, the V gene TRBV7-2, with D tentatively TRBD1 (5 bases). The V end lost 5 bases, the J end lost 4 bases, and 9 bases lay between the germline ends. The CDR3 consists of 13 residues. Per germline, CDR1 SGHTA and CDR2 FQGNSA. CDR3 amino acids: CASSNQGNQPQHF. The CDR3 nucleotides are TGTGCCAGCAGCAACCAGGGAAATCAGCCCCAGCATTTT.

The V call is TRBV20-1, the J call TRBJ2-2, with D possibly being TRBD1 (5 bases). V was cut by 5 bases and J by 1 base, with 11 bases left in between. This CDR3 contains 14 residues. Germline loops: CDR1 DFQATT, CDR2 SNEGSKA (reference sequence). This chain's CDR3 is CSASGKVNTGELFF. CDR3 sequence (DNA): TGCAGTGCTTCAGGGAAGGTGAACACCGGGGAGCTGTTTTTT.

The table lists this clonotype with a count of one. The J gene is TRBJ1-1, the V gene TRBV5-1, with D tentatively TRBD1 (5 bases). V was cut by 3 bases and J by 3 bases, with 15 bases left in between. Germline V lookup: CDR1 SGHRS, CDR2 YFSETQ. This CDR3 is built from 15 residues. CDR3 protein: CASSSEPGPYTEAFF. In DNA form, the CDR3 reads TGCGCCAGCAGCTCGGAACCGGGGCCCTACACTGAAGCTTTCTTT.

V gene TRBV20-1 combines with J gene TRBJ1-2; D gene unclear. Germline lookup yields CDR1 DFQATT and CDR2 SNEGSKA (reference sequence). CDR3 size: 12 residues. The germline V and J ends were trimmed by 6 bases and 3 bases, with 11 bases remaining between them. In DNA form, the CDR3 reads TGCAGTGCGAAGAGGAGCTACTATGGCTACACCTTC. As protein: CSAKRSYYGYTF.

J is TRBJ2-7 and V is TRBV3-1, with a weak D call TRBD1 (5 bases). V was cut by 7 bases and J by 7 bases, with 11 bases left in between. The CDR3 sequence is 11 residues long. Germline CDR1 reads LGHDT; CDR2 reads YNNKEL (reference sequence). Here the CDR3 reads CASTRAHEQYF. The DNA of the CDR3 is TGTGCCAGCACCAGGGCCCATGAGCAGTACTTC.

The V gene is TRBV27, the J gene TRBJ1-2, with D uncertain. V was trimmed by 6 bases and J by 1 base, leaving 15 bases between them. Germline V gene data show CDR1 as MNHEY and CDR2 as SMNVEV (reference sequence). CDR3 size: 15 residues. CDR3 amino acids: CASSPRAGYNYGYTF. CDR3 coding DNA: TGTGCCAGCAGCCCGAGGGCCGGTTATAACTATGGCTACACCTTC.

In its sample, this clonotype was seen a few times. This chain joins TRBV4-1 and TRBJ2-7, with 7 bases that match TRBD1. Germline CDR1 reads MGHRA; CDR2 reads YSYEKL. The CDR3 extends over 15 amino acids. V lost 5 bases, J lost 1 base, and 8 bases stayed unmatched. CDR3 DNA sequence: TGCGCCAGCAGCTTCTTTCCGGGACAGTCCTACGAGCAGTACTTC. This translates into CASSFFPGQSYEQYF.

This chain uses TRBV6-2 or TRBV6-3 with TRBJ2-5; 7 nucleotides agree with TRBD1. With V trimmed by 5 bases and J by 11 bases, 26 bases remained unmatched. CDR1 MNHEY and CDR2 SVGEGT come from the germline V gene. CDR3 length: 18 residues. CDR3 amino acids: CASSRGGPDTYYNNEQYF. The CDR3 DNA follows: TGTGCCAGCAGTAGAGGGGGCCCCGACACATACTACAACAATGAGCAGTACTTC.

CDR3: CASSSVQTSGRAGYNEQYF. DNA for the CDR3: TGTGCCAGCAGCTCGGTCCAGACTAGCGGGAGGGCAGGGTACAATGAGCAGTACTTC. The gene calls are TRBV7-2 and TRBJ2-1, with TRBD2 matching 14 bases. TRBJ2-7 matches the DNA end more closely, so the J call is doubtful. This CDR3 has 19 amino acids. Germline CDR1 SGHTA, CDR2 FQGNSA.

This clonotype appeared a single time. One end of the junction is discordant with germline, which a read error may explain. The CDR3 DNA is TGCGCCAACAGCCAAGATCGTGGAGTAAATCAGCCCCAGCATTTT. Translating gives CANSQDRGVNQPQHF. The rearrangement uses TRBV4-1 and TRBJ1-5; D ambiguous. Germline CDR1 is MGHRA and CDR2 is YSYEKL. The CDR3 runs to 15 residues.

In its sample, this clonotype was seen a few times. The chain carries TRBV12-3 or TRBV12-4 and TRBJ2-5; 8 bases align to TRBD2. CDR3 length: 14 residues. V lost 5 bases and J lost 5; bases outside the gene matches: 7. CDR3 amino acids: CASSKRGTPETQYF. CDR3 nucleotides: TGTGCCAGCAGTAAGCGGGGGACACCGGAGACCCAGTACTTC.

V and J are TRBV20-1 and TRBJ2-7; D is unclear. The CDR3 has 14 amino acids. With 0 bases removed from V and 2 bases from J, the gap between germline ends came to 11 bases. The V gene's germline CDR1 is DFQATT and CDR2 SNEGSKA (reference sequence). As DNA, the CDR3 is TGCAGTGCTAGAGATCTTGGGCATACCTACGAGCAGTACTTC. Protein: CSARDLGHTYEQYF.

The genes are TRBV7-9 and TRBJ1-1; tentative D call: TRBD1 (5 bases). Germline V gene sequence: CDR1 SEHNR, CDR2 FQNEAQ (reference sequence). Trimming took 2 bases from V and 4 from J, leaving 8 bases between them. The CDR3 runs 13 residues. The CDR3 region has the DNA TGTGCCAGCAGCTTAAATCAGGGCACTGAAGCTTTCTTT. Encoded protein: CASSLNQGTEAFF.

V usage is TRBV3-1 and J usage is TRBJ2-3; 9 bases agree with TRBD2. Germline lookup yields CDR1 LGHDT and CDR2 YNNKEL (reference sequence). The CDR3 contains 17 residues. J gave up 3 bases and V 1 base, and 8 bases lay outside the gene matches. DNA for the CDR3: TGTGCCAGCAGCCAAGGCCGAAGCGGGGGGAAAACAGATACGCAGTATTTT. Translating gives CASSQGRSGGKTDTQYF.

The chain uses TRBV6-2 or TRBV6-3 and TRBJ2-2, with TRBD2 identical over 9 bases. CDR3 size: 19 residues. Germline lookup yields CDR1 MNHEY and CDR2 SVGEGT. V gave up 0 bases and J gave up 0 bases; unmatched junction bases: 8. The CDR3 DNA follows: TGTGCCAGCAGTTACTCGTTTCGGCTAGCGGGGACGAACACCGGGGAGCTGTTTTTT. This translates into CASSYSFRLAGTNTGELFF.

The chain joins TRBV20-1 to TRBJ2-2; D remains unclear. The V and J ends lost 5 bases and 4 bases respectively, with 11 bases between them. The CDR3 spans 13 residues. From germline, CDR1 is DFQATT and CDR2 SNEGSKA (reference sequence). CDR3 nucleotides: TGCAGTGCTGCCGCACGATCCACCGGGGAGCTGTTTTTT. Translation gives CSAAARSTGELFF.

This clonotype was detected a few times. This chain links TRBV10-3 with TRBJ2-7, with 7 bases fitting TRBD1. V dropped 0 bases and J dropped 4; count of bases not matched to a gene: 6. This CDR3 contains 15 residues. CDR1 and CDR2 (germline): ENHRY, SYGVKD. The CDR3: CAISESDRHLYEQYF. The CDR3 nucleotides are TGTGCCATCAGTGAGTCGGACAGGCACTTATACGAGCAGTACTTC.

This clonotype was seen only a few times. The junction and the germline gene differ at one end; a read error may be behind it. The V call is TRBV7-7, the J call TRBJ2-1; D may be TRBD2 (6 bases). The CDR3 extends over 13 amino acids. Germline CDR1 SSHAT, CDR2 FNYEAQ (reference sequence). DNA for the CDR3: TGTGCTAGCAGCGCGCTAGCGACCAATGAGCAGTTCTTC. Translated, it gives CASSALATNEQFF.

This sequence joins TRBV15 and TRBJ2-3, with 8 bases lining up with TRBD2. The CDR3 totals 17 residues. The germline V gene encodes CDR1 LNHNV and CDR2 YYDKDF (reference sequence). V gave up 0 bases and J gave up 0 bases; unmatched junction bases: 5. In nucleotides, the CDR3 is TGTGCCACCAGCAGAGATCTTATAGCGGGAAGCACAGATACGCAGTATTTT. Its translation is CATSRDLIAGSTDTQYF.

V and J are TRBV20-1 and TRBJ2-3, with a tentative D call TRBD2 (7 bases). V was shortened by 3 bases and J by 4 bases, with 17 bases between the two germline ends. The CDR3 length is 15 residues. Looked up from germline, CDR1 is DFQATT and CDR2 is SNEGSKA (reference sequence). This chain's CDR3 is CSASNSGGASDTQYF. The CDR3 DNA follows: TGCAGTGCTAGTAATAGTGGGGGGGCCTCAGATACGCAGTATTTT.

Only a few counts were recorded for this clonotype. The chain joins TRBV27 to TRBJ2-7; D is perhaps TRBD2 (6 bases). CDR3 length equals 16 residues. Trimming pared 3 bases from V and 4 bases from J, leaving 19 bases between. Germline V gene sequence: CDR1 MNHEY, CDR2 SMNVEV (reference sequence). Here the CDR3 reads CASSLDGRGLGYEQYF. As DNA, the CDR3 is TGTGCCAGCAGTTTGGACGGGCGGGGTTTAGGGTACGAGCAGTACTTC.

V is TRBV7-9 and J is TRBJ2-3, with TRBD2 matching over 7 bases. The J segment lost 8 bases and the V segment lost 2 bases, leaving 1 base of the junction unmatched. The V gene's germline CDR1 is SEHNR and CDR2 FQNEAQ (reference sequence). The CDR3 is made up of 12 amino acids. The CDR3 region is CASSLQRGTQYF. The CDR3 nucleotides are TGTGCCAGCAGCTTACAGCGGGGTACGCAGTATTTT.

The chain couples TRBV7-2 to TRBJ2-1; D might be TRBD1 (6 bases). There are 14 residues in the CDR3. The V end was cut by 2 bases, the J end by 13 bases, with 18 bases between. Per germline, CDR1 SGHTA and CDR2 FQGNSA. CDR3 sequence: CASSLSRQVETQFF. As DNA, the CDR3 is TGTGCCAGCAGCTTATCGCGACAGGTAGAGACCCAGTTCTTC.